These T cell receptor beta chains were read from a single sample in a study of T cells after yellow fever vaccination. TCRdb re-derived calls from the 5' RACE reads in MiXCR, one entry per CDR3 protein. The table lists 250,000 to 400,000 distinct CDR3 sequences, over 3.5% of them singletons. Here the sequenced sample was PBMCs, taken 15 days after the yellow fever booster vaccination. The receptors were sampled from a man in his late teens or twenties who received the YFV17D yellow fever vaccine. The CDR3 runs from the conserved cysteine through the conserved F or W. A D gene is named only where the DNA matches it firmly. Expanded clones are given a class, and other clones once, few, many or no size at all.

clone_size	v_call	j_call	d_call	cdr3_nt	cdr3_aa
many	TRBV4-3	TRBJ1-2	.	TGCGCCAGCAGCCCGACCGTTGCTGGTGGCTACACCTTC	CASSPTVAGGYTF
few	TRBV20-1	TRBJ2-7	TRBD2	TGCAGTGCTAGGGGGACTAGCAAGTACGAGCAGTACTTC	CSARGTSKYEQYF
few	TRBV7-9	TRBJ2-5	TRBD1	TGTGCCAGCAGCTCGGACAGGCTGGGAGAGACCCAGTACTTC	CASSSDRLGETQYF
.	TRBV5-4	TRBJ2-5	.	TGTGCCACCATGAGAGAGTACCAAGAGACCCAGTACTTC	CATMREYQETQYF
few	TRBV6-5	TRBJ2-2	.	TGTGCCAGCAGTTACTCCTCGAACGGGGAGCTGTTTTTT	CASSYSSNGELFF
.	TRBV20-1	TRBJ1-6	.	TGCAGTGCTATTACCCTGCGGGGGTCGGGATATAATTCACCCCTCCACTTT	CSAITLRGSGYNSPLHF
many	TRBV25-1	TRBJ2-3	.	TGTGCCAGCAGTGTACCCTTGGGGGCGACCCATGGGCAGTATTTT	CASSVPLGATHGQYF
.	TRBV7-2	TRBJ1-4	.	TGTGCCAGCAGCTTATCGGGAAAACTGTTTTTT	CASSLSGKLFF
many	TRBV10-3	TRBJ2-5	.	TGTGCCATCAGTGCCGGGGACGGGGAGACCCAGTACTTC	CAISAGDGETQYF
many	TRBV29-1	TRBJ2-5	.	TGCAGCGCCGGCGGGACCCAAGAGACCCAGTACTTC	CSAGGTQETQYF
.	TRBV11-2	TRBJ2-5	TRBD2	TGTGCCAGCAGCTTAGATACGAGGCTAGCGGGGGACCAAGAGACCCAGTACTTC	CASSLDTRLAGDQETQYF
.	TRBV15	TRBJ1-2	.	TGTGCCACCAGCATAGTCAGGGATGGCTACACCTTC	CATSIVRDGYTF
.	TRBV5-4	TRBJ2-3	TRBD2	TGTGCCAGCAGCGGACTAGTGGAAGATACGCAGTATTTT	CASSGLVEDTQYF
few	TRBV4-1	TRBJ1-1	TRBD1	TGCGCCAGCAGCCGAGAAACCAGGGGGCCGAAGGACACTGAAGCTTTCTTT	CASSRETRGPKDTEAFF
many	TRBV7-9	TRBJ1-4	.	TGTGCCAGCAGCTTAGGGGAGATTCGGTCTGAAAAACTGTTTTTT	CASSLGEIRSEKLFF
.	TRBV6-5	TRBJ2-3	.	TGTGCCAGCACACCGCAGGGCACGGATACGCAGTATTTT	CASTPQGTDTQYF
many	TRBV14	TRBJ2-7	.	TGTGCCAGCAGCCAAGTCGGGGTCTCCTACGAGCAGTACTTC	CASSQVGVSYEQYF
many	TRBV5-1	TRBJ2-1	.	TGCGCCAGCAGCTTGCCGGGGAATGAGCAGTTCTTC	CASSLPGNEQFF
few	TRBV12-3/TRBV12-4	TRBJ2-3	.	TGTGCCAGCGGCCGGGACTTGACCCTGGATACGCAGTATTTT	CASGRDLTLDTQYF
few	TRBV6-5	TRBJ1-2	.	TGTGCCAGCAGTTACAGCCGGGACAACCGGGGCTACACCTTC	CASSYSRDNRGYTF
few	TRBV7-9	TRBJ2-7	.	TGTGCCAGCAGCTTAGTCGGGGCACTCTACGAGCAGTACTTC	CASSLVGALYEQYF
few	TRBV5-4	TRBJ1-1	.	TGTGCCAGCAGGGGGTCGACAGGAGTTGGCACTGAAGCTTTCTTT	CASRGSTGVGTEAFF
many	TRBV27	TRBJ2-7	TRBD2	TGTGCCAGCAGTTTCTCCGGGGGGGAACTTGACTACGAGCAGTACTTC	CASSFSGGELDYEQYF
few	TRBV20-1	TRBJ2-2	.	TGCAGTGCGGATCAACAGGGTGGGAACACCGGGGAGCTGTTTTTT	CSADQQGGNTGELFF
few	TRBV5-1	TRBJ2-3	.	TGCGCCAGCAGCCCCCAGAGCGCTGCAGATACGCAGTATTTT	CASSPQSAADTQYF
.	TRBV12-3/TRBV12-4	TRBJ1-3	.	TGTGCCAGCAGTTTTATGGGGCCGGCACTTGGAAACACCATATATTTT	CASSFMGPALGNTIYF
few	TRBV7-2	TRBJ2-3	.	TGTGCCAGCAGCTTGTTTCGGGCAGATACGCAGTATTTT	CASSLFRADTQYF
many	TRBV6-5	TRBJ1-1	.	TGTGCCAGCAGTTACGGCAGAACCATGAACACTGAAGCTTTCTTT	CASSYGRTMNTEAFF
.	TRBV5-1	TRBJ2-5	TRBD2	TGCGCCAGAAGCTTGGGGACTAGCGGAGAGACCCAGTACTTC	CARSLGTSGETQYF
few	TRBV18	TRBJ1-2	.	TGTGCCAGCTCAAATGTAGGGGCGCACGAGTCCGGCTACACCTTC	CASSNVGAHESGYTF
few	TRBV4-2	TRBJ2-1	.	TGTGCCAGCAGCCAAGTGTCTAGCTGGTTCTTC	CASSQVSSWFF
many	TRBV3-1	TRBJ1-6	.	TGTGCCAGCAGCCTTAGCCCCCCCCCGGGGCAAAATTCACCCCTCCACTTT	CASSLSPPPGQNSPLHF
many	TRBV4-2	TRBJ1-1	TRBD1	TGTGCCAGCAGCCAAGGACAGGGTTTAACTGAAGCTTTCTTT	CASSQGQGLTEAFF
many	TRBV10-3	TRBJ1-4	TRBD1	TGTGCCATCGGAAGGACCGAGGACAGGGATGAAAAACTGTTTTTT	CAIGRTEDRDEKLFF
many	TRBV4-1	TRBJ1-6	.	TGCGCCAGCAGCCAAATCAGGGCGGGCTCACCCCTCCACTTT	CASSQIRAGSPLHF
many	TRBV7-2	TRBJ2-7	TRBD1	TGTGCCAGCAGCTTGACAGGGGTTTCAACCTACGAGCAGTACTTC	CASSLTGVSTYEQYF
.	TRBV7-9	TRBJ2-3	.	TGTGCCAGCAGCTTAGGGGTACTAGCAACCCCTGGAGATACGCAGTATTTT	CASSLGVLATPGDTQYF
few	TRBV28	TRBJ2-3	.	TGTGCCAGCAGTTTAGCGGACACTCTCGAGGATACGCAGTATTTT	CASSLADTLEDTQYF
many	TRBV7-2	TRBJ1-2	TRBD1	TGTGCCAGCAGCTTAGGACAGGGCCCTAAAGGCTACACCTTC	CASSLGQGPKGYTF
few	TRBV24-1	TRBJ1-3	.	TGTGCCACCAGTGGACTATCCCGGATCTACCCCGGAAACACCATATATTTT	CATSGLSRIYPGNTIYF
few	TRBV12-3/TRBV12-4	TRBJ1-5	.	TGTGCCAGCAGGGAAGACAGGCTCAATCAGCCCCAGCATTTT	CASREDRLNQPQHF
many	TRBV5-1	TRBJ2-3	.	TGCGCCAGCAATAAGGGCCTTACAGATACGCAGTATTTT	CASNKGLTDTQYF
few	TRBV3-1	TRBJ1-5	.	TGTGCCAGCAGCCGGGCCCTAGATCAGCCCCAGCATTTT	CASSRALDQPQHF
few	TRBV6-2/TRBV6-3	TRBJ2-1	TRBD2	TGTGCCAGCAGTGTGCGGGGGGGGAGGCACAATGAGCAGTTCTTC	CASSVRGGRHNEQFF